The 9 T cell receptor beta chains in this list originate from one sample, sequenced in a study of CD8 T cells in ankylosing spondylitis. TCRdb recomputed calls from the 5' RACE reads with MiXCR, one row per CDR3 protein. This table holds roughly 100,000 distinct CDR3 sequences, roughly 8.3% found once. Material: blood, either unsorted or a sorted T cell fraction (not recorded which). These receptors were obtained from a male donor with ankylosing spondylitis or in good health (not recorded which).

In this sample, this clonotype turned up many times. The chain couples TRBV4-2 to TRBJ2-1; 7 bases fit TRBD2. The CDR3 covers 16 residues. Germline trimming cut 3 bases from V and 2 bases from J; bases unmatched to any gene: 7. CDR1 and CDR2 (germline): LGHNA, YNFKEQ. The CDR3 DNA reads TGTGCCAGCAGCCAGGCTCTAGCGGAACCCTACAATGAGCAGTTCTTC. This sequence encodes CASSQALAEPYNEQFF.

The chain has TRBV11-2 and TRBJ2-2; 10 nucleotides align to TRBD1. The V and J ends lost 5 bases and 7 bases, in that order; junction bases with no gene match: 7. The germline CDR1 and CDR2 sequences are SGHAT and FQNNGV. This CDR3 is 15 amino acids long. The CDR3 loop reads CASSPRQGAVGELFF. For the CDR3, the DNA is TGTGCCAGCAGCCCACGACAGGGGGCTGTCGGGGAGCTGTTTTTT.

The chain couples TRBV3-1 to TRBJ1-3; no reliable D call. The V and J ends lost 0 bases and 2 bases respectively, with 8 bases between them. Germline V gene data show CDR1 as LGHDT and CDR2 as YNNKEL (reference sequence). This CDR3 has 15 amino acids. The CDR3 bases are TGTGCCAGCAGCCAAGATACAAGGGCTGGAAACACCATATATTTT. Its protein product is CASSQDTRAGNTIYF.

About this clonotype itself: This clone may be a read error of a much larger clone one base away. CDR3: CTSSIDRGGDEQFF. CDR3 bases: TGTACCAGCAGCATAGACAGGGGTGGTGATGAGCAGTTCTTC. V usage is TRBV5-6 and J usage is TRBJ2-1, with 8 bases identical to TRBD1. Germline CDR1 is SGHDT and CDR2 is YYEEEE. The CDR3 covers 14 residues.

This clonotype has a count of ten or more. V gene TRBV27 combines with J gene TRBJ1-6, with D perhaps TRBD1 (5 bases). This CDR3 spans 18 amino acids. V was cut by 5 bases and J by 7 bases, with 24 bases left in between. Germline-derived CDR1 and CDR2 are MNHEY and SMNVEV (reference sequence). The CDR3 DNA reads as TGTGCCAGCAGTCATTTCGGGGACCAAAAAGACGGCAATTCACCCCTCCACTTT. Encoded protein: CASSHFGDQKDGNSPLHF.

This clonotype was found many times. The V and J genes are TRBV9 and TRBJ1-1; tentatively, D is TRBD1 (5 bases). V was shortened by 5 bases and J by 3 bases, with 20 bases between the two germline ends. The CDR3 length is 16 residues. Germline assignment: CDR1 SGDLS and CDR2 YYNGEE. CDR3 sequence (DNA): TGTGCCAGCAGACCCGGGGGGGACGCCGGGGACACTGAAGCTTTCTTT. Amino acids: CASRPGGDAGDTEAFF.

This clonotype was recorded many times. The chain employs TRBV5-5 and TRBJ2-7; tentatively, D is TRBD2 (5 bases). V dropped 1 base and J dropped 4 bases, with 12 bases sitting between them. The CDR3 length is 14 residues. Germline-derived CDR1 and CDR2 are SGHKS and YYEKEE (reference sequence). For the CDR3, the DNA is TGTGCCAGCAGCTTGACGTCCGGGGTTTACGAGCAGTACTTC. This gives the protein CASSLTSGVYEQYF.

In its sample, this clonotype was seen many times. V and J are TRBV20-1 and TRBJ1-2; D unclear. The CDR3 is 13 amino acids. Germline V gene lookup returns CDR1 DFQATT and CDR2 SNEGSKA (reference sequence). V lost 6 bases and J 7 bases, leaving 18 bases between the germline ends. The chain's CDR3 is CSAATPGEGGYTF. The CDR3 region has the DNA TGCAGTGCAGCTACTCCCGGGGAGGGTGGCTACACCTTC.

This clonotype showed up many times. The genes are TRBV11-3 and TRBJ2-1; unclear D gene. The CDR3 sequence is 16 residues long. V lost 2 bases and J 4 bases, leaving 15 bases between the germline ends. Per the germline V gene, CDR1 is SGHNT and CDR2 is YENEEA. The CDR3 bases are TGTGCCAGCAGCTTAATGGCAGACGTTGTTTACAATGAGCAGTTCTTC. Translation: CASSLMADVVYNEQFF.